Listed here are 13 T cell receptor beta chains from one sample, sequenced in a study of cytomegalovirus exposure and HLA in healthy donors. The PCR contained 60 Vbeta and 13 Jbeta primers. Some clones are missing from TCRdb's copy, which holds only in-frame ones; the method was immunoSEQ multiplex PCR. The sample has about 200,000 clones, 79% seen once; the top ten hold approximately 4.4%. Sequencing input: PBMCs. These TCRs come from a woman in her twenties or thirties in good health and CMV-seropositive.

This clone turned up a few times. The same CDR3 arises from other DNA sequences in this sample as well. The chain couples TRBV6-5 to TRBJ2-5; 12 positions agree with TRBD2. Germline V gives CDR1 MNHEY, CDR2 SVGAGI. The CDR3 spans 14 residues. The trim removed 6 bases at V and 3 bases at J, leaving 2 bases unmatched. CDR3 sequence reads: CASRRLAGEETQYF. DNA of the CDR3: TGTGCCAGCAGGCGACTAGCGGGAGAAGAGACCCAGTACTTC.

The chain has TRBV7-9 and TRBJ1-2; 7 bases are shared with TRBD1. The CDR3 extends over 17 amino acids. CDR1 is SEHNR, CDR2 FQNEAQ, per germline (reference sequence). The J segment lost 0 bases and the V segment lost 5 bases, leaving 12 bases of the junction unmatched. CDR3 residues: CASSGPGGGGPNYGYTF. In DNA, the CDR3 is TGTGCCAGCAGCGGACCCGGCGGAGGGGGCCCTAACTATGGCTACACCTTC.

This clone was seen once. The chain combines TRBV6-1 with TRBJ1-2, with a possible D match to TRBD1 (5 bases). The ends were cut back, 7 bases at V and 1 base at J, with 13 bases in the middle. CDR1 MNHNS and CDR2 SASEGT come from the germline V gene. This CDR3 spans 14 amino acids. CDR3 amino acids: CASTRIDSNYGYTF. Written as DNA, the CDR3 is TGTGCCAGCACCCGAATTGACAGTAACTATGGCTACACCTTC.

This chain joins TRBV2 and TRBJ2-3; 7 positions agree with TRBD2. Germline loops: CDR1 SNHLY, CDR2 FYNNEI. V gave up 3 bases and J gave up 1 base; unmatched junction bases: 4. The CDR3 contains 15 residues. This CDR3 is CASSDVTSGTDTQYF. In DNA form, the CDR3 reads TGTGCCAGCAGTGATGTTACTAGCGGCACAGATACGCAGTATTTT.

The V and J genes are TRBV6-5 and TRBJ1-1; 7 bases line up with TRBD1. Losses at the gene ends were 6 bases for V and 2 bases for J; bases not matched to a gene: 9. Germline-derived CDR1 and CDR2 are MNHEY and SVGAGI. This CDR3 has 15 amino acids. The CDR3, as DNA: TGTGCCAGCAGCCGAGGGACAGACATTAACACTGAAGCTTTCTTT. It encodes CASSRGTDINTEAFF.

This clone turned up a few times. This chain links TRBV5-1 with TRBJ2-7; 10 bases match TRBD1. CDR3 length: 15 residues. The V gene end was trimmed by 2 bases and the J gene end by 1 base; junction bases not matched to a gene: 3. CDR1 SGHRS and CDR2 YFSETQ come from the germline V gene. This chain's CDR3 is CASSFRDRGSYEQYF. CDR3 nucleotide sequence: TGCGCCAGCAGCTTCCGGGACAGGGGATCCTACGAGCAGTACTTC.

This chain links TRBV11-3 with TRBJ2-5; 7 bases line up with TRBD1. The CDR3 sequence is 13 residues long. Germline assignment: CDR1 SGHNT and CDR2 YENEEA. Losses at the gene ends were 6 bases for V and 5 bases for J; bases not matched to a gene: 6. The CDR3 region is CASSYRGTETQYF. The CDR3 DNA is TGTGCCAGCAGTTACAGGGGAACGGAGACCCAGTACTTC.

The count of this clone is one. This chain joins TRBV15 and TRBJ2-7; tentatively, D is TRBD2 (6 bases). V was shortened by 0 bases and J by 4 bases, with 16 bases between the two germline ends. Per germline, CDR1 LNHNV and CDR2 YYDKDF (reference sequence). The CDR3 loop spans 16 amino acids. The CDR3 DNA sequence: TGTGCCACCAGCAGAGATCGACGGGAGCTGTCTTACGAGCAGTACTTC. Translation: CATSRDRRELSYEQYF.

Turning to this clone: Other DNA variants within this sample encode the same CDR3. This sequence joins TRBV4-1 and TRBJ2-7; 8 bases fit TRBD1. This CDR3 comprises 15 residues. Germline values: CDR1 MGHRA, CDR2 YSYEKL. J gave up 4 bases and V 3 bases, and 8 bases lay outside the gene matches. CDR3 sequence reads: CASSHPGQGKYEQYF. As DNA, the CDR3 is TGCGCCAGCAGCCACCCCGGACAGGGAAAATACGAGCAGTACTTC.

The chain joins TRBV7-6 to TRBJ2-3; 8 nucleotides line up with TRBD1. Unmatched junction bases numbered 13, after V lost 4 bases and J lost 1 base. CDR3 size: 18 residues. From germline, CDR1 is SGHVS and CDR2 FNYEAQ. This chain's CDR3 is CASSSDRDMRSGTDTQYF. Here the CDR3 DNA reads TGTGCCAGCAGCTCGGACAGGGACATGCGTTCGGGCACAGATACGCAGTATTTT. The full variable domain, in which reference TRBV7-6 and TRBJ2-3 provide the parts outside the CDR3, is GAGVSQSPRYKVTKRGQDVALRCDPISGHVSLYWYRQALGQGPEFLTYFNYEAQQDKSGLPNDRFSAERPEGSISTLTIQRTEQRDSAMYRCASSSDRDMRSGTDTQYFGPGTRLTVL.

The chain combines TRBV9 with TRBJ1-3; a possible D gene is TRBD1 (5 bases). The V and J ends lost 4 bases and 0 bases respectively, with 11 bases between them. CDR3 length equals 15 residues. The germline CDR1 and CDR2 sequences are SGDLS and YYNGEE. The CDR3 region is CASSMTADSGNTIYF. Written as DNA, the CDR3 is TGTGCCAGCAGCATGACAGCCGACTCTGGAAACACCATATATTTT.

This clone came up once. The V gene is TRBV6-5, the J gene TRBJ1-2; D gene unclear. V was cut by 7 bases and J by 2 bases, with 17 bases left in between. The CDR3 totals 15 residues. CDR1 and CDR2 (germline): MNHEY, SVGAGI. The CDR3 DNA sequence: TGTGCCAGCATCAACTATGGCCTATCCAACTATGGCTACACCTTC. It codes for CASINYGLSNYGYTF.

CDR3 sequence: CASSFRGQETQYF. The CDR3 bases are TGTGCCAGCAGCTTTCGCGGACAAGAGACCCAGTACTTC. V gene TRBV5-6 combines with J gene TRBJ2-5; D gene unclear. This CDR3 region has 13 residues. Germline V gene sequence: CDR1 SGHDT, CDR2 YYEEEE. Deletions cut 2 bases from V and 2 bases from J, with 7 bases between.